This TCR beta chain is drawn from a study of T cell responses to AZD1222 COVID-19 vaccine. Broader study findings: Most donors were white British and more were female, and clonal diversity was possibly underestimated. Distributed over spike, vaccine-associated CD4 TCRs predominated at 160-218 and 743-854.

Libraries were prepared by immunoSEQ multiplex PCR; TCRdb keeps only in-frame clonotypes and omits some of them. The table has some 120,000 clones, approximately 80% seen once. In the case of this clone: Antigen: not known.

This CDR3 contains 17 residues. V shed 4 bases and J shed 4 bases, with 18 bases lying between them. Germline V gene sequence: CDR1 SGHDT, CDR2 YYEEEE. This TCR was recovered from an adult who received the AZD1222 COVID-19 vaccine. This material consisted of peripheral blood, taken 28 days after the second AZD1222 dose. This rearrangement joins TRBV5-6 to TRBJ2-6; weak D call: TRBD2 (5 bases). CDR3 bases: TGTGCCAGCAGCCCTCGGGGATCCTTAACGGGGGCCAACGTCCTGACTTTC. Translating gives CASSPRGSLTGANVLTF.